This is a list of T cell receptor beta chains from one sample in a study of graft-versus-host responses after intestinal transplantation. TCRdb's table, derived via immunoSEQ multiplex PCR, lists solely in-frame clones and lacks some. The table lists approximately 86,000 clones, 85% to 95% of them singletons. For these receptors, no antigen is known. The sample consisted of unstimulated CD8+ T cells sorted from spleen or lymph node cells, taken before transplant. The receptors stem from a human donor who was the organ donor for an intestinal transplant. Both conserved end residues are part of each CDR3. D genes are given only for firm matches. Some rows mark clone size as missing; the rest say once, few, many or name a class of expanded clone.

clone size: -
D gene: TRBD2
V gene: TRBV7-9
J gene: TRBJ2-5
CDR3 DNA: TGTGCCAGCAGCTTAGGCGGGGGGCCCCAAGAGACCCAGTACTTC
CDR3 protein: CASSLGGGPQETQYF

clone size: -
D gene: -
V gene: TRBV7-2
J gene: TRBJ1-5
CDR3 DNA: TGTGCCAGCAGCTTAGTAGAAATTAGCAATCAGCCCCAGCATTTT
CDR3 protein: CASSLVEISNQPQHF

clone size: -
D gene: -
V gene: TRBV7-8
J gene: TRBJ2-7
CDR3 DNA: TGTGCCAGCAGCCCGGGCTGGGGGGACGGTACCGAGCAGTACTTC
CDR3 protein: CASSPGWGDGTEQYF

clone size: -
D gene: TRBD1
V gene: TRBV5-6
J gene: TRBJ1-3
CDR3 DNA: TGTGCCAGCAGCTGGGACAGGGGGGCGGGAAACACCATATATTTT
CDR3 protein: CASSWDRGAGNTIYF

clone size: -
D gene: TRBD1
V gene: TRBV28
J gene: TRBJ2-7
CDR3 DNA: TGTGCCACCTCTCCCGGGACAGGAAGTTACGAGCAGTACTTC
CDR3 protein: CATSPGTGSYEQYF

clone size: -
D gene: TRBD1
V gene: TRBV29-1
J gene: TRBJ1-2
CDR3 DNA: TGCAGCGTATGGGCAGGGGGCAGGGGCTACACCTTC
CDR3 protein: CSVWAGGRGYTF

clone size: -
D gene: -
V gene: TRBV19
J gene: TRBJ1-6
CDR3 DNA: TGTGCCAGTAGAATCGGAACAAGAGGTAATTCACCCCTCCACTTT
CDR3 protein: CASRIGTRGNSPLHF

clone size: -
D gene: TRBD1
V gene: TRBV9
J gene: TRBJ2-7
CDR3 DNA: TGTGCCAGCAGCGTAGAAGGGGGCGGATACGAGCAGTACTTC
CDR3 protein: CASSVEGGGYEQYF

clone size: -
D gene: -
V gene: TRBV4-2
J gene: TRBJ1-1
CDR3 DNA: TGTGCCAGCAGCCCTTTACTACAGGGACCAGGGAACACTGAAGCTTTCTTT
CDR3 protein: CASSPLLQGPGNTEAFF

clone size: -
D gene: -
V gene: TRBV4-1
J gene: TRBJ1-5
CDR3 DNA: TGCGCCAGCAGCCGGAACCAGGGGAATCAGCCCCAGCATTTT
CDR3 protein: CASSRNQGNQPQHF

clone size: -
D gene: -
V gene: TRBV4-2
J gene: TRBJ1-1
CDR3 DNA: TGTGCCAGCAGCCGGGGATTTTCGGGGGTTGACACTGAAGCTTTCTTT
CDR3 protein: CASSRGFSGVDTEAFF

clone size: -
D gene: -
V gene: TRBV29-1
J gene: TRBJ1-2
CDR3 DNA: TGCAGCGTTGGCAGGGAAAATGGCTACACCTTC
CDR3 protein: CSVGRENGYTF

clone size: -
D gene: TRBD1
V gene: TRBV27
J gene: TRBJ1-6
CDR3 DNA: TGTGCCAGCAGTCCTCCCCCGGACAGGGAAGGGAATTCACCCCTCCACTTT
CDR3 protein: CASSPPPDREGNSPLHF

clone size: -
D gene: TRBD2
V gene: TRBV4-2
J gene: TRBJ2-7
CDR3 DNA: TGTGCCAGCAGCCAAGATTGGGCTAGCGGGGTTTTAGACGAGCAGTACTTC
CDR3 protein: CASSQDWASGVLDEQYF

clone size: -
D gene: TRBD1
V gene: TRBV5-1
J gene: TRBJ1-6
CDR3 DNA: TGCGCCAGCAGCTTGAACAGGGGACTTTCACCCCTCCACTTT
CDR3 protein: CASSLNRGLSPLHF

clone size: -
D gene: TRBD1
V gene: TRBV29-1
J gene: TRBJ1-1
CDR3 DNA: TGCAGCGTTGGACAGGGATACACTGAAGCTTTCTTT
CDR3 protein: CSVGQGYTEAFF

clone size: -
D gene: -
V gene: TRBV7-9
J gene: TRBJ2-3
CDR3 DNA: TGTGCCAGCAGCAACATGGATACGCAGTATTTT
CDR3 protein: CASSNMDTQYF

clone size: -
D gene: TRBD1
V gene: TRBV4-2
J gene: TRBJ2-1
CDR3 DNA: TGTGCCAGCAGCCTCGCGGGACAGGGGGCAAATGAGCAGTTCTTC
CDR3 protein: CASSLAGQGANEQFF

clone size: -
D gene: TRBD1
V gene: TRBV19
J gene: TRBJ2-1
CDR3 DNA: TGTGCCAGTAGTATAGTTGGGACAGGTGCCTTGAATGAGCAGTTCTTC
CDR3 protein: CASSIVGTGALNEQFF

clone size: -
D gene: TRBD1
V gene: TRBV10-3
J gene: TRBJ1-3
CDR3 DNA: TGTGCCAGCTCCGGGACAGGGGCTGGAAACACCATATATTTT
CDR3 protein: CASSGTGAGNTIYF

clone size: -
D gene: -
V gene: TRBV19
J gene: TRBJ2-1
CDR3 DNA: TGTGCCAGTAGTATTCCCACGGGGAGTTCCTACAATGAGCAGTTCTTC
CDR3 protein: CASSIPTGSSYNEQFF

clone size: -
D gene: -
V gene: TRBV25-1
J gene: TRBJ1-6
CDR3 DNA: TGTGCCAGCAGGAACAGGGCTTGGGATTCACCCCTCCACTTT
CDR3 protein: CASRNRAWDSPLHF

clone size: -
D gene: TRBD1
V gene: TRBV5-5
J gene: TRBJ1-5
CDR3 DNA: TGTGCCAGCAGCCCAGGGGGGTTTGGTCAGCCCCAGCATTTT
CDR3 protein: CASSPGGFGQPQHF

clone size: -
D gene: -
V gene: TRBV19
J gene: TRBJ2-1
CDR3 DNA: TGTGCCAGTAATGAGGGGGGGGCCTACAATGAGCAGTTCTTC
CDR3 protein: CASNEGGAYNEQFF

clone size: -
D gene: -
V gene: TRBV18
J gene: TRBJ2-3
CDR3 DNA: TGTGCCAGCTCACCGACAGGAGACACAGATACGCAGTATTTT
CDR3 protein: CASSPTGDTDTQYF

clone size: -
D gene: -
V gene: TRBV9
J gene: TRBJ1-3
CDR3 DNA: TGTGCCAGCAGCTACGGGGGAAACACCATATATTTT
CDR3 protein: CASSYGGNTIYF

clone size: -
D gene: TRBD1
V gene: TRBV4-3
J gene: TRBJ2-3
CDR3 DNA: TGCGCCAGCAGCCAAGTCGACAGGGAGGATACGCAGTATTTT
CDR3 protein: CASSQVDREDTQYF

clone size: -
D gene: TRBD1
V gene: TRBV7-9
J gene: TRBJ1-2
CDR3 DNA: TGTGCCAGCAGACCACCAGACAGGGGGCACGGTGGCTACACCTTC
CDR3 protein: CASRPPDRGHGGYTF

clone size: -
D gene: -
V gene: TRBV30
J gene: TRBJ1-2
CDR3 DNA: TGTGCCTGGAGTGTACTAGGATATGGCTACACCTTC
CDR3 protein: CAWSVLGYGYTF

clone size: -
D gene: TRBD1
V gene: TRBV5-5
J gene: TRBJ2-7
CDR3 DNA: TGTGCCAGCAGCTCCACACTCGACAGGGTTAGCGAGCAGTACTTC
CDR3 protein: CASSSTLDRVSEQYF

clone size: -
D gene: -
V gene: TRBV14
J gene: TRBJ1-1
CDR3 DNA: TGTGCCAGCCGGGGGGCCTTGAACACTGAAGCTTTCTTT
CDR3 protein: CASRGALNTEAFF

clone size: -
D gene: -
V gene: TRBV5-8
J gene: TRBJ2-2
CDR3 DNA: TGTGCCACCCCCCCTCCGATCTCACGGCGGTCAAACACCGGGGAGCTGTTTTTT
CDR3 protein: CATPPPISRRSNTGELFF

clone size: -
D gene: TRBD2
V gene: TRBV4-3
J gene: TRBJ2-5
CDR3 DNA: TGCGCCAGCAGCCAGGTCCTAGCGGGGGAGGGGGAGACCCAGTACTTC
CDR3 protein: CASSQVLAGEGETQYF

clone size: -
D gene: -
V gene: TRBV9
J gene: TRBJ1-1
CDR3 DNA: TGTGCCAGCAGCCAGACAGCGAACACTGAAGCTTTCTTT
CDR3 protein: CASSQTANTEAFF

clone size: once
D gene: -
V gene: TRBV7-3
J gene: TRBJ2-2
CDR3 DNA: TGTGCCAGCAGCTCAAACACCGGGGAGCTGTTTTTT
CDR3 protein: CASSSNTGELFF

clone size: -
D gene: -
V gene: TRBV28
J gene: TRBJ1-6
CDR3 DNA: TGTGCCAGCACCCATCTGGGGCGGAGGACAGTAAATTCACCCCTCCACTTT
CDR3 protein: CASTHLGRRTVNSPLHF

clone size: -
D gene: TRBD1
V gene: TRBV5-6
J gene: TRBJ2-4
CDR3 DNA: TGTGCCAGCAGATTATCCCGGGACAGGGCGGACATTCAGTACTTC
CDR3 protein: CASRLSRDRADIQYF

clone size: -
D gene: TRBD1
V gene: TRBV4-1
J gene: TRBJ1-1
CDR3 DNA: TGCGCCAGCACCCCAGGGGGAAATCAGGCTTTGAACACTGAAGCTTTCTTT
CDR3 protein: CASTPGGNQALNTEAFF

clone size: -
D gene: -
V gene: TRBV7-9
J gene: TRBJ1-3
CDR3 DNA: TGTGCCAGCAGCAACAGCCTCTCTGGAAACACCATATATTTT
CDR3 protein: CASSNSLSGNTIYF

clone size: -
D gene: -
V gene: TRBV4-1
J gene: TRBJ1-6
CDR3 DNA: TGCGCCAGCAGCCTTTCTCGGGTGGATAATTCACCCCTCCACTTT
CDR3 protein: CASSLSRVDNSPLHF

clone size: -
D gene: -
V gene: TRBV2
J gene: TRBJ2-1
CDR3 DNA: TGTGCCAGCATCGCAGGCCAGAATGAGCAGTTCTTC
CDR3 protein: CASIAGQNEQFF

clone size: -
D gene: -
V gene: TRBV19
J gene: TRBJ2-1
CDR3 DNA: TGTGCCAGTAGTCCCATAGTTCGAAATGAGCAGTTCTTC
CDR3 protein: CASSPIVRNEQFF

clone size: -
D gene: -
V gene: TRBV13
J gene: TRBJ2-1
CDR3 DNA: TGTGCCAGCAGCCCACGCCCAGGGGATGAGCAGTTCTTC
CDR3 protein: CASSPRPGDEQFF

clone size: -
D gene: TRBD2
V gene: TRBV7-8
J gene: TRBJ2-3
CDR3 DNA: TGTGCCAGCAGCCCCCAAGCGGGGGGGACTACAGATACGCAGTATTTT
CDR3 protein: CASSPQAGGTTDTQYF

clone size: -
D gene: TRBD1
V gene: TRBV27
J gene: TRBJ2-3
CDR3 DNA: TGTGCCAGCAGTACAAGACAGGGATTAGATACGCAGTATTTT
CDR3 protein: CASSTRQGLDTQYF

clone size: -
D gene: -
V gene: TRBV4-1
J gene: TRBJ2-5
CDR3 DNA: TGCGCCAGCAGCCGAGAGACAGACCAAGAGACCCAGTACTTC
CDR3 protein: CASSRETDQETQYF